These 25 T cell receptor beta chains share one sample of origin, sequenced in a study of blood T cell repertoires in COVID-19. Assay: immunoSEQ multiplex PCR; the TCRdb copy retains only in-frame clones and omits some. This table holds some 210,000 clones, approximately 84% found once. Material for sequencing was peripheral blood. The receptors originated from a woman between 70 and 85 years old with active or convalescent COVID-19.

CDR3 sequence reads: CASHRYYGYTF. The CDR3 region has the DNA TGTGCCAGCCACAGGTACTATGGCTACACCTTC. V usage is TRBV9 and J usage is TRBJ1-2; the D gene is possibly TRBD1 (5 bases). Germline V gives CDR1 SGDLS, CDR2 YYNGEE. The CDR3 length is 11 residues. V shed 7 bases and J shed 3 bases, with 7 bases lying between them.

This clone came up once. The chain links TRBV6-6 to TRBJ2-3; a weak D match, TRBD2 (6 bases). The CDR3 length is 16 residues. The germline gives CDR1 MNHNY, CDR2 SVGAGI (reference sequence). V was pared by 0 bases and J by 5 bases, with 15 bases between. CDR3 in amino acids: CASSYSILRGGDTQYF. The CDR3 region has the DNA TGTGCCAGCAGTTACTCGATACTGAGGGGAGGAGATACGCAGTATTTT.

J is TRBJ2-1 and V is TRBV12-3 or TRBV12-4; the D gene is possibly TRBD1 (6 bases). The CDR3 extends over 13 amino acids. The V end lost 4 bases, the J end lost 6 bases, and 10 bases lay between the germline ends. The CDR3 bases are TGTGCCAGCAGTTGGGGGCTGATCAATGAGCAGTTCTTC. It specifies CASSWGLINEQFF.

The genes are TRBV3-1 (or the pseudogene TRBV3-2) and TRBJ2-7, with a weak D call TRBD1 (5 bases). CDR3 length equals 14 residues. Germline V gives CDR1 LGHDT, CDR2 YNNKEL (reference sequence). Trimming shortened V by 1 base and J by 3 bases, and 10 bases separated the two germline ends. CDR3 DNA sequence: TGTGCCAGCAGCCAAGCAGGGCTTGGCTACGAGCAGTACTTC. Translating gives CASSQAGLGYEQYF.

This chain connects TRBV9 to TRBJ2-3, with TRBD2 matching over 10 bases. Germline V CDR1 and CDR2: SGDLS, YYNGEE. Losses at the gene ends were 4 bases for V and 4 bases for J; bases not matched to a gene: 3. CDR3 length: 14 residues. The CDR3 loop is CASSTGTSADTQYF. CDR3 DNA sequence: TGTGCCAGCAGCACTGGGACTAGCGCAGATACGCAGTATTTT.

The rearrangement joins TRBV29-1 to TRBJ1-4; D gene uncertain. The V gene's germline CDR1 is SQVTM and CDR2 ANQGSEA. The V gene lost 5 bases and the J gene lost 2 bases, with 6 bases spanning the gap. The CDR3 has 12 amino acids. CDR3 region: CSVILTNEKLFF. CDR3 sequence (DNA): TGCAGCGTTATCTTGACTAATGAAAAACTGTTTTTT.

Here the CDR3 reads CATSALAGGTDTQYF. The CDR3 DNA sequence: TGTGCCACCTCAGCCCTAGCGGGAGGGACAGATACGCAGTATTTT. This rearrangement joins TRBV15 to TRBJ2-3, with TRBD2 matching over 12 bases. The V segment lost 8 bases and the J segment 3 bases; nucleotides outside the gene matches: 6. Germline CDR1 and CDR2: LNHNV and YYDKDF (reference sequence). This CDR3 spans 15 amino acids.

This chain uses TRBV30 with TRBJ1-2; maybe TRBD1 (5 bases). The germline CDR1 and CDR2 sequences are GTSNPN and SVGIG (reference sequence). The ends were cut back, 2 bases at V and 4 bases at J, with 29 bases in the middle. This CDR3 is built from 19 residues. The CDR3 DNA reads as TGTGCCTGGAGTCGGGGGGGAAGGACCGCTGCCCGATCAAGCTATGGCTACACCTTC. Translating it yields CAWSRGGRTAARSSYGYTF.

The V call is TRBV3-1 (or the pseudogene TRBV3-2), the J call TRBJ2-2, with D tentatively TRBD2 (5 bases). This CDR3 contains 14 residues. V was trimmed by 2 bases and J by 4 bases, leaving 8 bases between them. Germline values: CDR1 LGHDT, CDR2 YNNKEL (reference sequence). The CDR3 spells CASSQSRGTGELFF. The CDR3 region has the DNA TGTGCCAGCAGCCAAAGCCGGGGCACCGGGGAGCTGTTTTTT.

The chain combines TRBV7-8 with TRBJ1-1; possibly TRBD1 for D (6 bases). Deletions cut 7 bases from V and 2 bases from J, with 11 bases between. The CDR3 spans 13 residues. Germline lookup yields CDR1 SGHVS and CDR2 FQNEAQ. CDR3 nucleotide sequence: TGTGCCAGCACCCGACAGGTAAACACTGAAGCTTTCTTT. Encoded protein: CASTRQVNTEAFF. The variable domain in full, completed from reference TRBV7-8 and TRBJ1-1, reads GAGVSQSPRYKVAKRGQDVALRCDPISGHVSLFWYQQALGQGPEFLTYFQNEAQLDKSGLPSDRFFAERPEGSVSTLKIQRTQQEDSAVYLCASTRQVNTEAFFGQGTRLTVV.

J is TRBJ2-7 and V is TRBV3-1 (or the pseudogene TRBV3-2); 7 bases are shared with TRBD2. Unmatched junction bases numbered 13, after V lost 1 base and J lost 7 bases. The CDR3 sequence is 16 residues long. The germline gives CDR1 LGHDT, CDR2 YNNKEL (reference sequence). This CDR3 is CASSQVRTAGVGEQYF. CDR3 nucleotide sequence: TGTGCCAGCAGCCAAGTTCGGACGGCGGGAGTAGGGGAGCAGTACTTC.

This chain links TRBV21-1 with TRBJ2-5; TRBD2 was called by the table and not checked on the DNA. TRBV21-1 is a listed pseudogene. The CDR3 totals 15 residues. DNA for the CDR3: TGTGCCAGCAGCAAACCAGACTACCCCCAAGAGACCCAGTACTTC. Its translation is CASSKPDYPQETQYF.

V and J are TRBV18 and TRBJ2-6; 8 bases line up with TRBD1. V was pared by 0 bases and J by 2 bases, with 3 bases of the junction left unmatched. The CDR3 runs to 17 residues. The germline CDR1 and CDR2 sequences are KGHSH and LQKENI. The CDR3 DNA is TGTGCCAGCTCACCACCGAACAGGGGGGCTGGGGCCAACGTCCTGACTTTC. As protein: CASSPPNRGAGANVLTF.

The CDR3 reads CASSPGQGLGYTF. The CDR3 DNA sequence: TGTGCCAGCAGCCCGGGACAGGGATTAGGCTACACCTTC. This rearrangement joins TRBV3-1 (or the pseudogene TRBV3-2) to TRBJ1-2; 9 bases line up with TRBD1. This CDR3 comprises 13 residues. The J segment lost 8 bases and the V segment lost 4 bases, leaving 5 bases of the junction unmatched. Germline CDR1 reads LGHDT; CDR2 reads YNNKEL (reference sequence).

The chain is built from TRBV29-1 and TRBJ2-1; TRBD1 is a possible D gene (5 bases). Germline assignment: CDR1 SQVTM and CDR2 ANQGSEA. Trimming stripped 6 bases from V and 5 bases from J, with 11 bases between. The CDR3 is 12 amino acids. CDR3 bases: TGCAGCGTATTCGCCAGGGACAATGAGCAGTTCTTC. This encodes CSVFARDNEQFF.

This chain links TRBV13 with TRBJ2-7, with 9 nucleotides matching TRBD1. Germline-derived CDR1 and CDR2 are PRHDT and FYEKMQ (reference sequence). The CDR3 totals 15 residues. The V and J ends lost 1 base and 3 bases, in that order; junction bases with no gene match: 4. The CDR3 is CASSLAGQGRYEQYF. The CDR3, as DNA: TGTGCCAGCAGCTTAGCGGGACAGGGTCGCTACGAGCAGTACTTC. Together with reference TRBV13 and TRBJ2-7, the CDR3 gives the full variable domain: AAGVIQSPRHLIKEKRETATLKCYPIPRHDTVYWYQQGPGQDPQFLISFYEKMQSDKGSIPDRFSAQQFSDYHSELNMSSLELGDSALYFCASSLAGQGRYEQYFGPGTRLTVT.

The chain couples TRBV29-1 to TRBJ2-1; D is possibly TRBD2 (5 bases). This CDR3 has 16 residues. V lost 0 bases and J lost 0, with 12 bases in between. The germline CDR1 and CDR2 sequences are SQVTM and ANQGSEA. The CDR3 sequence is CSVEDSLEGSYNEQFF. CDR3 in DNA: TGCAGCGTTGAAGACAGCTTAGAGGGCTCCTACAATGAGCAGTTCTTC.

The table lists this clone with a few counts. This chain connects TRBV7-9 to TRBJ1-4, with TRBD1 matching 7 bases. J gave up 7 bases and V 6 bases, and 8 bases lay outside the gene matches. The CDR3 consists of 14 residues. In germline, CDR1 is SEHNR, CDR2 FQNEAQ (reference sequence). The chain's CDR3 is CASRSTGDSEKLFF. Here the CDR3 DNA reads TGTGCCAGCAGGTCCACAGGGGACAGTGAAAAACTGTTTTTT.

The rearrangement uses TRBV4-2 and TRBJ2-6; TRBD1 matches 11 bases. Per the germline V gene, CDR1 is LGHNA and CDR2 is YNFKEQ. The CDR3 is 20 residues long. V shed 0 bases and J 3 bases; nucleotides not matched to a gene: 10. The CDR3 reads CASSQDEGQGEIRGANVLTF. The CDR3 DNA sequence: TGTGCCAGCAGCCAAGACGAGGGACAGGGGGAAATACGTGGGGCCAACGTCCTGACTTTC.

The J gene is TRBJ1-6, the V gene TRBV19; 7 nucleotides agree with TRBD1. CDR3 size: 18 residues. The V segment lost 1 base and the J segment 0 bases; nucleotides outside the gene matches: 6. Germline V CDR1 and CDR2: LNHDA, SQIVND (reference sequence). The CDR3 loop is CASSIVRDSSSYNSPLHF. DNA for the CDR3: TGTGCCAGTAGTATAGTCCGGGACAGCAGCTCCTATAATTCACCCCTCCACTTT.

This chain connects TRBV5-4 to TRBJ1-1; D may be TRBD1 (6 bases). The CDR3 covers 13 residues. The V and J ends lost 10 bases and 4 bases respectively, with 17 bases between them. Germline CDR1 SGHNT, CDR2 YYREEE (reference sequence). In DNA, the CDR3 is TGTGCCGTCCGGGATCAGGGGCCCACTGAAGCTTTCTTT. This translates into CAVRDQGPTEAFF.

The chain recombines TRBV7-3 with TRBJ1-2; 12 bases agree with TRBD1. CDR1 is SGHTA, CDR2 FQGTGA, per germline. J gave up 6 bases and V 3 bases, and 11 bases lay outside the gene matches. CDR3 length: 17 residues. Here the CDR3 DNA reads TGTGCCAGCAGCTTTTCCGGGACAGGGGGCCGTTTGGATGGCTACACCTTC. Translation gives CASSFSGTGGRLDGYTF.

The count of this clone is one. The rearrangement links TRBV18 to TRBJ2-1, with TRBD2 identical over 7 bases. The CDR3 sequence is 17 residues long. The J segment lost 2 bases and the V segment lost 3 bases, leaving 10 bases of the junction unmatched. Germline assignment: CDR1 KGHSH and CDR2 LQKENI. The CDR3 loop is CASSPVQSGGTYNEQFF. The CDR3 DNA follows: TGTGCCAGCTCACCTGTGCAGTCCGGGGGGACCTACAATGAGCAGTTCTTC.

The V call is TRBV4-2, the J call TRBJ2-7; possible D gene TRBD2, 5 bases. V lost 0 bases, J lost 2 bases, and 11 bases lay in between. Per the germline V gene, CDR1 is LGHNA and CDR2 is YNFKEQ. The CDR3 has 15 residues. CDR3 residues: CASSQESGNAYEQYF. The CDR3 nucleotides are TGTGCCAGCAGCCAAGAATCCGGGAACGCCTACGAGCAGTACTTC.

This clone has a single count. The chain is built from TRBV5-5 and TRBJ2-5; 9 bases are a match to TRBD1. Trimming removed 6 bases from V and 4 bases from J; junction bases left unmatched: 7. The germline CDR1 and CDR2 sequences are SGHKS and YYEKEE (reference sequence). This CDR3 region has 14 residues. CDR3: CASILGTGTETQYF. CDR3 bases: TGTGCCAGCATCCTGGGGACAGGGACAGAGACCCAGTACTTC.